This record concerns one T cell receptor (beta chain) sequence. These data belong to a study of OX40 agonist ivuxolimab in advanced cancers. Study-level information: Every patient in dose escalation had hepatocellular carcinoma, melanoma, renal cell or head and neck cancer. Patients with prior anti-PD-1, anti-PD-L1 or anti-CTLA-4 therapy were eligible; less than 50% had some.

The CDR3 totals 13 residues. V lost 5 bases, J lost 7 bases, and 2 bases stayed unmatched. In germline, CDR1 is KGHSH, CDR2 LQKENI. Data came from immunoSEQ multiplex PCR; TCRdb stores just in-frame clones and leaves some out. The sample yields roughly 50,000 clones, just over 90% seen once. Any history of autoimmune disease or systemic immunosuppression disqualified patients. The receptor's source is an adult with an advanced solid tumor such as melanoma, head and neck, liver or kidney cancer. The sequences come from CD4+ or CD8+ T cells sorted from blood, collected in a trial of the OX40 agonist ivuxolimab. The V call is TRBV18, the J call TRBJ1-6; 7 bases are shared with TRBD1. The CDR3 nucleotides are TGTGCCAGCTCAGGGACAGAAAATTCACCCCTCCACTTT. Its translation is CASSGTENSPLHF.